This T cell receptor (beta chain) appears in the sequencing data of a study of CD8+ T cells in alopecia areata. About the research overall: Patients took tofacitinib for 6 to 18 months, followed by 6 drug-free months. Regarding the study as a whole: TCR sharing across patients was less clear than in mice, possibly HLA-related. Sequencing of scalp samples also captures resident alphabeta T cells of normal skin.

Following extraction, RNA underwent reverse transcription to cDNA, which served as the sequencing template. Clones were sequenced by immunoSEQ multiplex PCR, and TCRdb holds only the in-frame ones, with some missing. Among some 150,000 clones listed, roughly 70% were seen once. As regards this clone: Its antigen is currently unknown.

The V and J ends lost 4 bases and 5 bases respectively, with 16 bases between them. CDR3 length: 14 residues. Germline CDR1 is SGHRS and CDR2 is YFSETQ. This sequence joins TRBV5-1 and TRBJ2-7, with D unclear. Sequenced material: CD8+ T cells sorted from blood, taken at week 0. The TCR was taken from a human donor with alopecia areata. CDR3 loop: CASSPPSRAHEQYF. For the CDR3, the DNA is TGCGCCAGCAGCCCCCCCTCCCGGGCTCACGAGCAGTACTTC.